These 18 T cell receptor beta chains share one sample of origin, sequenced in a study of T-cell memory formation after mild COVID-19. TCRdb re-called the 5' RACE reads through MiXCR, storing one row per CDR3 protein. The sample has about 110,000 distinct CDR3 sequences, more than 15% seen once. The sample consisted of PBMCs or a T cell subset sorted from them (not recorded which). The receptors here all came from an adult woman who had mild COVID-19 (a few samples of this study predate the infection). Cell type and time point are not known.

J is TRBJ1-1 and V is TRBV4-2; D perhaps matches TRBD1 (6 bases). Trimming cost V 4 bases and J 2 bases, with 14 bases left between them. From germline, CDR1 is LGHNA and CDR2 YNFKEQ. CDR3 length: 15 residues. CDR3 coding DNA: TGTGCCAGCAGCCCTTTCGACAGGACTAACACTGAAGCTTTCTTT. Its protein is CASSPFDRTNTEAFF.

This clonotype was detected a few times. The chain is built from TRBV7-2 and TRBJ2-7, with D uncertain. Trimming took off 4 bases at V and 0 bases at J, with 7 bases between the two ends. The CDR3 totals 13 residues. Germline loops: CDR1 SGHTA, CDR2 FQGNSA. The CDR3 protein is CASSSHSSYEQYF. The CDR3 region has the DNA TGTGCCAGCAGCTCACACTCCTCCTACGAGCAGTACTTC. Full variable domain (rest looked up from reference TRBV7-2 and TRBJ2-7): GAGVSQSPSNKVTEKGKDVELRCDPISGHTALYWYRQSLGQGLEFLIYFQGNSAPDKSGLPSDRFSAERTGGSVSTLTIQRTQQEDSAVYLCASSSHSSYEQYFGPGTRLTVT.

This chain joins TRBV25-1 and TRBJ2-7; D not resolved. The CDR3 has 16 amino acids. Germline V lookup: CDR1 MGHDK, CDR2 SYGVNS. Trimming removed 2 bases at V and 2 bases at J, with 16 bases between. The DNA for the CDR3 is TGTGCCAGCAGTGAAGAGCCAGGTACAACAACCTACGAGCAGTACTTC. Translating gives CASSEEPGTTTYEQYF.

J is TRBJ2-7 and V is TRBV6-1; 15 nucleotides align to TRBD2. J lost 2 bases, V lost 5 bases, and 4 bases had no gene match. Germline loops: CDR1 MNHNS, CDR2 SASEGT. The CDR3 sequence is 16 residues long. The CDR3 sequence is CASSPWTSGRAYEQYF. The CDR3 coding sequence is TGTGCCAGCAGTCCCTGGACTAGCGGGAGGGCCTACGAGCAGTACTTC.

The chain employs TRBV11-2 and TRBJ2-5, with TRBD2 identical over 12 bases. Germline V lookup: CDR1 SGHAT, CDR2 FQNNGV. The V segment lost 4 bases and the J segment 4 bases; nucleotides outside the gene matches: 4. The CDR3 has 15 residues. The CDR3 loop is CASSSWTSGTETQYF. The CDR3 DNA follows: TGTGCCAGCAGCTCCTGGACTAGCGGGACAGAGACCCAGTACTTC.

The chain employs TRBV9 and TRBJ1-2, with D unresolved. CDR3 length: 13 residues. Deletions cut 2 bases from V and 8 bases from J, with 13 bases between. Germline CDR1 is SGDLS and CDR2 is YYNGEE. The CDR3 sequence is CASSVAGLRGYTF. The CDR3 nucleotides are TGTGCCAGCAGCGTTGCAGGCCTGAGGGGCTACACCTTC.

This clonotype was seen a few times. The V and J genes are TRBV12-3 or TRBV12-4 and TRBJ2-7; the match to TRBD2 covers 13 bases. V lost 5 bases to trimming and J lost 4 bases; unmatched junction nucleotides: 8. CDR3 size: 16 residues. CDR3 amino acids: CASSLRRLAGGYEQYF. The CDR3 DNA reads TGTGCCAGCAGTCTAAGGAGACTAGCGGGGGGATACGAGCAGTACTTC.

The chain links TRBV7-8 to TRBJ2-4; 8 nucleotides agree with TRBD1. Germline assignment: CDR1 SGHVS and CDR2 FQNEAQ. J was trimmed by 8 bases and V by 5 bases; bases with no gene match: 8. The CDR3 is 14 residues long. CDR3 loop: CASSTPDRVYIQYF. In DNA form, the CDR3 reads TGTGCCAGCAGCACCCCGGACAGGGTATACATTCAGTACTTC. Together with reference TRBV7-8 and TRBJ2-4, the CDR3 gives the full variable domain: GAGVSQSPRYKVAKRGQDVALRCDPISGHVSLFWYQQALGQGPEFLTYFQNEAQLDKSGLPSDRFFAERPEGSVSTLKIQRTQQEDSAVYLCASSTPDRVYIQYFGAGTRLSVL.

This clonotype has a handful of counts. The chain has TRBV16 and TRBJ1-1, with D perhaps TRBD1 (6 bases). V was clipped by 6 bases and J by 6 bases, with 11 bases between them. CDR1 is KGHSY, CDR2 FQNENV, per germline. The CDR3 consists of 12 residues. The CDR3 reads CASSDGQPEAFF. The CDR3 DNA reads as TGTGCCAGCAGTGACGGACAGCCTGAAGCTTTCTTT.

The chain links TRBV13 to TRBJ2-7, with D tentatively TRBD2 (5 bases). CDR3 length: 15 residues. V gave up 0 bases and J gave up 0 bases, with 9 bases separating them. Germline CDR1 is PRHDT and CDR2 is FYEKMQ (reference sequence). The CDR3 nucleotides read TGTGCCAGCAGCTTAGGGTTCACTAGCTCCTACGAGCAGTACTTC. Protein product: CASSLGFTSSYEQYF.

This clonotype was observed at least ten times. The chain is built from TRBV5-1 and TRBJ2-5; 12 bases are shared with TRBD1. Germline trimming cut 2 bases from V and 1 base from J; bases unmatched to any gene: 12. This CDR3 has 19 residues. CDR1 SGHRS and CDR2 YFSETQ come from the germline V gene. Here the CDR3 DNA reads TGCGCCAGCAGCTTCTTGACGCTGGGACAGGGGGCGGCCCAAGAGACCCAGTACTTC. It yields the protein CASSFLTLGQGAAQETQYF.

This chain connects TRBV7-2 to TRBJ1-5, with D possibly TRBD1 on 5 matching bases. The CDR3 has 17 residues. Germline CDR1 SGHTA, CDR2 FQGNSA. The V end was cut by 1 base, the J end by 7 bases, with 20 bases between. CDR3 nucleotides: TGTGCCAGCAGCTTAGGGGCAGGGAAGCGGTTAACGCAGCCCCAGCATTTT. Protein: CASSLGAGKRLTQPQHF.

Points on this clonotype: A read error may produce the germline difference seen at one junction end. This chain connects TRBV19 to TRBJ1-5, with D unresolved. Germline V CDR1 and CDR2: LNHDA, SQIVND (reference sequence). The CDR3 consists of 14 residues. The CDR3 sequence is CASMRAGSKQPQHF. CDR3 nucleotides: TGTGCCAGTATGAGGGCTGGGAGCAAACAGCCCCAGCATTTT.

This clonotype was picked up a small number of times. The chain combines TRBV27 with TRBJ2-5; TRBD1 might be the D (6 bases). The V and J ends lost 6 bases and 5 bases respectively, with 22 bases between them. The CDR3 extends over 16 amino acids. Germline V gene data show CDR1 as MNHEY and CDR2 as SMNVEV (reference sequence). The CDR3 loop reads CASSPLPSGDGETQYF. The CDR3, as DNA: TGTGCCAGCAGCCCCCTTCCTTCAGGGGACGGGGAGACCCAGTACTTC.

The V gene is TRBV27, the J gene TRBJ2-7; TRBD2 aligns across 9 bases. Losses at the gene ends were 7 bases for V and 4 bases for J; bases not matched to a gene: 8. The CDR3 length is 14 residues. Germline CDR1 is MNHEY and CDR2 is SMNVEV (reference sequence). CDR3 DNA sequence: TGTGCCAGCAACTCCGGGACTAGCTTTTACGAGCAGTACTTC. Protein: CASNSGTSFYEQYF.

This rearrangement joins TRBV4-1 to TRBJ2-5, with D hard to call. The ends were cut back, 1 base at V and 2 bases at J, with 17 bases in the middle. The CDR3 runs 17 residues. In germline, CDR1 is MGHRA, CDR2 YSYEKL. CDR3 in DNA: TGCGCCAGCAGCCAAGGGGGTAGGGCCCCGCGGCAAGAGACCCAGTACTTC. As protein: CASSQGGRAPRQETQYF.

As to this clonotype: The junction differs from germline at one of its ends, possibly a read error. This rearrangement joins TRBV3-1 to TRBJ2-1; TRBD1 aligns across 8 bases. This CDR3 comprises 15 residues. CDR1 LGHDT and CDR2 YNNKEL come from the germline V gene (reference sequence). The CDR3 DNA follows: TGTGCCAGCAGCCAGGACAGGGAAACGCCAAATGGGCAGTTCTTC. It translates to CASSQDRETPNGQFF.

In this sample, this clonotype turned up many times. The chain is built from TRBV20-1 and TRBJ2-5, with D possibly being TRBD2 (6 bases). Per germline, CDR1 DFQATT and CDR2 SNEGSKA (reference sequence). V was shortened by 4 bases and J by 1 base, with 10 bases between the two germline ends. This CDR3 has 13 amino acids. The CDR3 spells CSAILAAQETQYF. For the CDR3, the DNA is TGCAGTGCTATTTTAGCGGCCCAAGAGACCCAGTACTTC.